This TCR beta chain was obtained from a study of regulatory T cells in long-lasting Graves disease (dated by TCRdb to 2020 to 2022). Background for the entire study: In the newly diagnosed Graves' disease group, patients had been taking antithyroid drugs for less than 3 months. Peripheral blood TCR sequencing and RNA sequencing compared persistent Graves' disease patients with newly diagnosed Graves' disease patients. The study was registered as a clinical trial and conducted in China. TCR sequencing covered some 13 persistent and around 20 newly diagnosed Graves' disease patients, around 35 samples in total. What the work shows at the level of the full study, not this receptor alone: Persistent patients shared more public clonotypes among themselves (more than 2,500) than newly diagnosed patients did (more than 950). Sequencing and analysis were limited to the TCR beta chain. Compared with newly diagnosed patients, patients with persistent Graves' disease had lower TCR Shannon entropy and fewer highly expanded clones, which suggests clonal expansion. The authors acknowledged the small sample size as a limitation that may reduce accuracy. TRBV28, TRBJ1-2 and TRBJ2-5 were preferentially used in persistent disease, while TRBV20-1 and TRBJ2-1 were favored in newly diagnosed disease. Only peripheral blood was studied, because thyroid tissue, the primary lesion, was inaccessible.

Libraries were prepared through multiplex PCR. TCRdb shows the sequencer as Illumina HiSeq 4000. iRepertoire HTBI primers and Arm-PCR amplification of CDR3 regions were used to construct TCR beta libraries. Before sequencing, the PCR products went through gel purification. Under the source paper's analysis protocol: A total of fewer than 65 TRBV and some 13 TRBJ segments were identified across samples and were used for gene usage analysis of CDR3 amino acid clonotypes. COPE and FqMerger were used to merge filtered high-quality paired reads into contigs. Contigs were aligned with BLAST to IMGT TRBV, TRBD and TRBJ reference genes, and CDR3 was defined per IMGT. Clonotypes above 0.1% frequency were classified as highly expanded clones. Repertoire diversity was measured by Shannon entropy, and V-J evenness by the Gini coefficient. A clonotype was considered public if more than one individual shared it. TCRdb handled the public reads itself, with Q25 trimming in fastp and clone calling in MiXCR, and kept productive beta chains. Each record represents a unique CDR3 protein, reported with the most common genes and DNA among its rows. The V and J calls shown here were made by TCRdb, not taken from the authors' results. Recorded for this sample are 620,000 or so distinct CDR3 sequences; under 20% of them occurred a single time. The ten largest clonotypes hold more than 15% of the sample.

Turning to this clonotype: Its cognate antigen has yet to be identified. No much larger clone exists at a distance of one base, and base qualities are not known.

In the paper's terms, the time point label means: newly diagnosed GD, antithyroid drugs for less than 3 months. RNA was extracted from PBMCs in TRIzol for both TCR sequencing and RNA sequencing. Graves' disease was diagnosed according to American Thyroid Association guidelines. Recruitment of patients was carried out at an endocrinology department in Xi'an, China. Each patient gave roughly 10 milliliters of peripheral blood, collected in an EDTA anticoagulant tube. Ficoll Paque Plus density gradient separation was used to isolate PBMCs, and no additional T cell sorting was done. RNA quality was checked with an Agilent 2100 Bioanalyzer and agarose gel, and concentration with a NanoDrop 2000. The CDR3, from cysteine to phenylalanine, totals 15 residues. The CDR3 DNA has 45 bases and is translated from base 1. Taken from the germline V gene (reference sequence), the CDR1 and CDR2 loops are LGHDT and YNNKEL. V lost 4 bases and J lost 0 bases; the stretch between them is 10 bases long.

These data also formed part of another study, on T cells in Graves' hyperthyroidism and ophthalmopathy. The second paper states: Stable Graves' hyperthyroidism was defined as the absence of progression to ophthalmopathy over 18 months of follow-up. Hyperthyroidism patients were aged 18 to 65 years and newly diagnosed, with disease duration of less than 2 months. Any patient with an uncontrolled infection, another autoimmune disease, pregnancy or lactation was excluded. Diagnoses relied on clinical symptoms, serum thyroxine and TRAb, thyroid ultrasound and orbital computed tomography. The TCR CDR3 was subjected to a first round of RT-PCR using the HTBI primer set and the Qiagen OneStep RT-PCR kit. Most expanded thyroid clonotypes (frequency above 0.001) were also detected in blood, suggesting blood repertoires may reflect thyroid immune responses. Ophthalmopathy was separated from stable hyperthyroidism by a 13 V-J signature model, with just over 85% sensitivity and around 81% specificity obtained in cross-validation and 80%/75% obtained in testing. In validation, progression to ophthalmopathy was predicted by the model with roughly 71% sensitivity and 72.22% specificity, a median of around 5.9 months before onset. A discovery cohort of about a hundred patients, approximately 45 with Graves' ophthalmopathy and about 60 with stable Graves' hyperthyroidism, was used to find distinguishing TCR V-J signatures. Prospective prediction of ophthalmopathy was tested in an independent validation cohort consisting of about 20 hyperthyroidism patients and more than 15 patients who later progressed to ophthalmopathy. The approximately 90 discovery patients were divided at random into training and test sets in a 7:3 ratio. Thyroid tissue and blood T-cell repertoires from about 6 Graves' hyperthyroidism patients were also compared in the study. After sampling, hyperthyroidism patients received methimazole starting at 30 mg daily, and ophthalmopathy patients received high-dose intravenous methylprednisolone. Libraries were constructed in a second round of multiplex PCR, after which size selection and purification were carried out. Paired-end sequencing of the libraries was performed with 100 bp reads on an Illumina HiSeq2000. SOAPnuke was used to process the raw data, removing reads that contained adapters or uncalled bases, had a mean Phred below 15, or lacked an exact match to the constant primer or identifier. COPE v1.2.5 was used to merge high-quality paired reads, and clonotypes were defined as unique nucleotide sequences. MiTCR v1.1 was used to align clonotypes to the IMGT TRBV, TRBD and TRBJ reference segments. Analysis was restricted to V-J combinations with a frequency above 0.0001, which covered 99.2% of repertoires. The TCS score was defined as F50 (clonal expansion) divided by E x V (chaos), with BLOSUM62-based TCRdist calculated between CDR3 peptides within each V-J. Welch's t-statistics and random forest reduced 514 V-J features to 13, which were used in a naive Bayes classifier (R e1071). No statistical method was used to set the sample size in advance, and investigators knew the group allocation. According to the paper, TCR Vbeta CDR3 sequencing was carried out on some 140 peripheral blood samples, which came from 40 to 45 ophthalmopathy, around 74 hyperthyroidism and approximately 17 progressor patients.

The specimen comprised peripheral blood mononuclear cells (PBMCs), sampled at new diagnosis, from a patient treated with antithyroid drugs. The rearrangement joined TRBV3-1 to TRBJ1-5; no confident D gene assignment can be made. The clonotype originates from a woman aged 25-40 years with Graves disease. Donor details come from another sample of the same person, matched by shared clones. The nucleotides are TGTGCCAGCAGCCCCCGGAGAACTAGCAATCAGCCCCAGCATTTT. Translated, it reads CASSPRRTSNQPQHF.